The T cell receptor (beta chain) described here comes from a study of monozygotic twins with inflammatory bowel disease. The UMIs carried a 6-nucleotide sample barcode, and they were added by template switching. TCRdb reprocessed the 5' RACE reads, with one entry per CDR3 protein and no DNA. The repertoire table contains around 410,000 distinct CDR3 sequences. Donors gave 2.5 ml of blood apiece. The CDR3 contains 14 residues. The origin of this receptor is a human donor with ulcerative colitis or Crohn's disease, or a healthy co-twin of an affected twin (not recorded which). The sample was blood. V is TRBV12-3 or TRBV12-4 and J is TRBJ1-1. The CDR3 sequence is CASTSSRKNTEAFF.